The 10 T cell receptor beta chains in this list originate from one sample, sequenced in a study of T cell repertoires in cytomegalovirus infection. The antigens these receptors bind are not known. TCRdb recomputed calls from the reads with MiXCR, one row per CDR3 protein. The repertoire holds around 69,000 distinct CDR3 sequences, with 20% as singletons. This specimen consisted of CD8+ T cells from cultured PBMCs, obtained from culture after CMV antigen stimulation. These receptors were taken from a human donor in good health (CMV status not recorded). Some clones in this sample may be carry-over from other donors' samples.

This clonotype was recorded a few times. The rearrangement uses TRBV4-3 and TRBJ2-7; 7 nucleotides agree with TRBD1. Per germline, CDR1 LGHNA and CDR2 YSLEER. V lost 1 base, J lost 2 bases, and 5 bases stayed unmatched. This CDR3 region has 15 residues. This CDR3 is CASSQAFTGAYEQYF. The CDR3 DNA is TGCGCCAGCAGCCAAGCGTTTACAGGGGCCTACGAGCAGTACTTC.

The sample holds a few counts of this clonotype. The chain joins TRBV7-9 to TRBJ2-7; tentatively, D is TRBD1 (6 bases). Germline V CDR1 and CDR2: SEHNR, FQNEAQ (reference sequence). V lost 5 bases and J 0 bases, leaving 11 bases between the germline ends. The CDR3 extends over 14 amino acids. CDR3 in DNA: TGTGCCAGCAGCCCCCGGGACAACTCCTACGAGCAGTACTTC. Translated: CASSPRDNSYEQYF.

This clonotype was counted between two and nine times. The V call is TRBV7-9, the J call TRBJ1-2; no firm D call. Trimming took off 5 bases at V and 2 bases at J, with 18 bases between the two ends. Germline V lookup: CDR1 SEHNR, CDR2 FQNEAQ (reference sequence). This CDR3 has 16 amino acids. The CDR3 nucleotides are TGTGCCAGCAGCCCCACGGGTTGGGCGCTGAACTATGGCTACACCTTC. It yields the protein CASSPTGWALNYGYTF.

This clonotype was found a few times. CDR3 bases: TGTGCCAGCAGCTTAGCCGGCCAGTCCTACGAGCAGTACTTC. It translates to CASSLAGQSYEQYF. The V and J genes are TRBV7-8 and TRBJ2-7; D gene uncertain. The CDR3 is 14 amino acids. Germline lookup yields CDR1 SGHVS and CDR2 FQNEAQ. Trimming stripped 0 bases from V and 1 base from J, with 7 bases between.

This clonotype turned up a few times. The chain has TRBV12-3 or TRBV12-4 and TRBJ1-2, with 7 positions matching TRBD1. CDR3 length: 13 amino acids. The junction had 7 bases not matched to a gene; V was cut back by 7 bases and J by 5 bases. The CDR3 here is CASTTGTVYGYTF. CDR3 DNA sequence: TGTGCCAGCACAACCGGGACAGTATATGGCTACACCTTC.

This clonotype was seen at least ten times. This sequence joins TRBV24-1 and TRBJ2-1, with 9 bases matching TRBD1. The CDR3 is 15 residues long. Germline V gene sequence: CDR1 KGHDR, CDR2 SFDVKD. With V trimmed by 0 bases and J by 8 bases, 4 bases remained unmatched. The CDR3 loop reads CATSDLRGQGYEQFF. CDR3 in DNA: TGTGCCACCAGTGATTTGCGGGGACAGGGCTATGAGCAGTTCTTC.

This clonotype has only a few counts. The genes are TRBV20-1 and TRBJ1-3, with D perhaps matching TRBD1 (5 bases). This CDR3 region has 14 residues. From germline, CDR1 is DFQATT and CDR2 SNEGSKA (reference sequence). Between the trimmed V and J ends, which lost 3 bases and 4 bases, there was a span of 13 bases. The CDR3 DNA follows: TGCAGTGCTAGGTCTGAACGGGGCGGAAACACCATATATTTT. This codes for CSARSERGGNTIYF.

The DNA of the CDR3 is TGTGCCAGCAGCTTAGGCGGGACAGGGGGCCAGGATGGCTACACCTTC. It specifies CASSLGGTGGQDGYTF. This chain connects TRBV7-6 to TRBJ1-2; 12 nucleotides match TRBD1. CDR3 length equals 16 residues. Germline V gene sequence: CDR1 SGHVS, CDR2 FNYEAQ. V dropped 1 base and J dropped 6; count of bases not matched to a gene: 6.

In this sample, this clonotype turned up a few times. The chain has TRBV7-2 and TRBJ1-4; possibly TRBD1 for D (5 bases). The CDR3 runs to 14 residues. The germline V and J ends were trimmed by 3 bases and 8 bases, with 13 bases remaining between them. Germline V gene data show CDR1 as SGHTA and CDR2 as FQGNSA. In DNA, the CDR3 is TGTGCCAGCAGCTTGGCAGGGTCAGGAGAAAAACTGTTTTTT. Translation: CASSLAGSGEKLFF.

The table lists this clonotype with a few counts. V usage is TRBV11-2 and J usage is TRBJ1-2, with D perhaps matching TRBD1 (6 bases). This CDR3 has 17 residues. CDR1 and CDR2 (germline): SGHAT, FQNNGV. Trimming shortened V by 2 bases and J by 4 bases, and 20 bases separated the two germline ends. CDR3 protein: CASSLNPGAGASYGYTF. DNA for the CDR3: TGTGCCAGCAGCTTAAACCCCGGGGCAGGGGCAAGCTATGGCTACACCTTC.